The 18 T cell receptor beta chains in this list originate from one sample, sequenced in a study of cytomegalovirus exposure and HLA in healthy donors. Both 60 Vbeta primers and 13 Jbeta primers went into the PCR. Generated by immunoSEQ multiplex PCR, the TCRdb table keeps only in-frame clones and is missing some. The sample yields around 140,000 clones, around 80% seen once. Sample: PBMCs. The receptors were sampled from a man aged 18-30 years in good health and CMV-seropositive.

This clone appeared a single time. The chain is built from TRBV28 and TRBJ2-3, with D hard to call. The germline CDR1 and CDR2 sequences are MDHEN and SYDVKM. The length of the CDR3 is 15 residues. V gave up 7 bases and J gave up 0 bases, with 14 bases separating them. CDR3 sequence reads: CASKIVDPSTDTQYF. CDR3 nucleotides: TGTGCCAGCAAGATTGTAGATCCTAGCACAGATACGCAGTATTTT.

This clone was observed once. CDR3 sequence (DNA): TGTGCCAGCAGTGAAGGGCCAGGTTATGAGCAGTTCTTC. This codes for CASSEGPGYEQFF. The chain joins TRBV6-1 to TRBJ2-1, with D hard to call. This CDR3 spans 13 amino acids. With 1 base removed from V and 8 bases from J, the gap between germline ends came to 9 bases. Per germline, CDR1 MNHNS and CDR2 SASEGT.

The chain combines TRBV4-1 with TRBJ2-5, with D possibly TRBD2 on 5 matching bases. V was clipped by 0 bases and J by 8 bases, with 16 bases between them. The CDR3 extends over 15 amino acids. The V gene's germline CDR1 is MGHRA and CDR2 YSYEKL. CDR3 loop: CASSQDSNRGGTQYF. The CDR3 DNA follows: TGCGCCAGCAGCCAAGATTCGAACCGAGGAGGAACCCAGTACTTC.

This clone was seen more than once but under ten times. The chain couples TRBV10-3 to TRBJ2-7, with D unresolved. V was shortened by 2 bases and J by 4 bases, with 12 bases between the two germline ends. Germline V lookup: CDR1 ENHRY, CDR2 SYGVKD. The CDR3 loop spans 14 amino acids. CDR3 loop: CAISETLLRYEQYF. CDR3 DNA sequence: TGTGCCATCAGTGAGACACTACTAAGGTACGAGCAGTACTTC.

The chain uses TRBV7-9 and TRBJ2-7, with D hard to call. The germline V and J ends were trimmed by 1 base and 3 bases, with 10 bases remaining between them. The CDR3 is 14 amino acids. Germline V gene lookup returns CDR1 SEHNR and CDR2 FQNEAQ (reference sequence). Here the CDR3 reads CASSLGTADYEQYF. For the CDR3, the DNA is TGTGCCAGCAGCTTAGGTACAGCAGACTACGAGCAGTACTTC. The full variable domain, completed using reference TRBV7-9 and TRBJ2-7, is DTGVSQNPRHKITKRGQNVTFRCDPISEHNRLYWYRQTLGQGPEFLTYFQNEAQLEKSRLLSDRFSAERPKGSFSTLEIQRTEQGDSAMYLCASSLGTADYEQYFGPGTRLTVT.

The chain has TRBV28 and TRBJ2-7, with 13 positions matching TRBD2. This CDR3 contains 16 residues. V lost 11 bases, J lost 6 bases, and 16 bases stayed unmatched. The germline gives CDR1 MDHEN, CDR2 SYDVKM. The DNA of the CDR3 is TGTGCCCTCCCCGGTGGAACTAGCGGGAGGGCCCGCGAGCAGTACTTC. Translation gives CALPGGTSGRAREQYF.

DNA for the CDR3: TGTGCCAGTAAGGGAGACGGACGGTTCAACTATGGCTACACCTTC. Its translation is CASKGDGRFNYGYTF. J is TRBJ1-2 and V is TRBV19; D remains ambiguous. Trimming left V 7 bases short and J 2 bases short, with 17 bases between. This CDR3 contains 15 residues. CDR1 is LNHDA and CDR2 is SQIVND in the germline V gene (reference sequence).

This chain connects TRBV7-9 to TRBJ2-7, with 8 bases lining up with TRBD2. CDR1 and CDR2 (germline): SEHNR, FQNEAQ (reference sequence). The CDR3 is 16 residues long. The ends lost 5 bases at V and 7 bases at J; junction bases unmatched: 16. This CDR3 reads CASSALRSGGTREQYF. DNA for the CDR3: TGTGCCAGCAGCGCACTCAGGAGCGGGGGAACGCGGGAGCAGTACTTC. The variable domain in full, with the rest retrieved from reference TRBV7-9 and TRBJ2-7, is DTGVSQNPRHKITKRGQNVTFRCDPISEHNRLYWYRQTLGQGPEFLTYFQNEAQLEKSRLLSDRFSAERPKGSFSTLEIQRTEQGDSAMYLCASSALRSGGTREQYFGPGTRLTVT.

This rearrangement joins TRBV18 to TRBJ2-3; 7 nucleotides align to TRBD1. After removal of 2 bases from V and 3 bases from J, the junction contained 8 bases not matched to a gene. Germline-derived CDR1 and CDR2 are KGHSH and LQKENI. The CDR3 is made up of 16 amino acids. The CDR3 is CASSPDRVGGTDTQYF. CDR3 coding DNA: TGTGCCAGCTCACCAGACAGGGTGGGCGGAACAGATACGCAGTATTTT.

The chain is built from TRBV28 and TRBJ1-5, with D possibly being TRBD1 (5 bases). The V end was cut by 11 bases, the J end by 4 bases, with 21 bases between. The CDR3 loop spans 15 amino acids. Germline CDR1 reads MDHEN; CDR2 reads SYDVKM. The CDR3 loop is CAGASREGTNQPQHF. The CDR3 region has the DNA TGTGCCGGAGCCTCGAGGGAGGGGACTAATCAGCCCCAGCATTTT.

The rearrangement joins TRBV9 to TRBJ2-2; 14 nucleotides match TRBD2. The germline V gene encodes CDR1 SGDLS and CDR2 YYNGEE. After removal of 4 bases from V and 8 bases from J, the junction contained 7 bases not matched to a gene. The CDR3 extends over 16 amino acids. CDR3 DNA sequence: TGTGCCAGCAGCATGGGACTAGCGGGAGTAAGGGGGGAGCTGTTTTTT. Translated, it gives CASSMGLAGVRGELFF.

The chain is built from TRBV7-9 and TRBJ2-6; perhaps TRBD2 as D (5 bases). The germline V gene encodes CDR1 SEHNR and CDR2 FQNEAQ (reference sequence). CDR3 size: 14 residues. The chain's CDR3 is CAAAVSSGANVLTF. CDR3 nucleotide sequence: TGTGCAGCAGCGGTGAGCTCTGGGGCCAACGTCCTGACTTTC. Combining the CDR3 with reference TRBV7-9 and TRBJ2-6 gives the whole variable domain DTGVSQNPRHKITKRGQNVTFRCDPISEHNRLYWYRQTLGQGPEFLTYFQNEAQLEKSRLLSDRFSAERPKGSFSTLEIQRTEQGDSAMYLCAAAVSSGANVLTFGAGSRLTVL.

The chain has TRBV28 and TRBJ1-1; D is undetermined. In germline, CDR1 is MDHEN, CDR2 SYDVKM. This CDR3 region has 11 residues. The germline V and J ends were trimmed by 7 bases and 0 bases, with 3 bases remaining between them. The CDR3 bases are TGTGCCAGCATTATGAACACTGAAGCTTTCTTT. Translation: CASIMNTEAFF.

This chain uses TRBV19 with TRBJ2-2, with a weak D call TRBD1 (5 bases). Trimming left V 7 bases short and J 3 bases short, with 12 bases between. This CDR3 has 14 amino acids. Germline V gene data show CDR1 as LNHDA and CDR2 as SQIVND (reference sequence). In nucleotides, the CDR3 is TGTGCCAGTATCCCCAGGGAAGACACCGGGGAGCTGTTTTTT. Its translation is CASIPREDTGELFF.

The genes are TRBV5-6 and TRBJ2-3; 8 nucleotides align to TRBD1. The CDR3 runs 15 residues. Germline V CDR1 and CDR2: SGHDT, YYEEEE. Trimming cost V 4 bases and J 4 bases; bases outside gene matches: 8. CDR3 DNA sequence: TGTGCCAGCAGCCGTACAGGGGGTGGGTCAGATACGCAGTATTTT. Encoded protein: CASSRTGGGSDTQYF.

The gene calls are TRBV11-2 and TRBJ1-5, with D possibly being TRBD1 (5 bases). With 4 bases removed from V and 4 bases from J, the gap between germline ends came to 11 bases. In germline, CDR1 is SGHAT, CDR2 FQNNGV. The CDR3 has 14 residues. The CDR3, as DNA: TGTGCCAGCAGCTCCCCAGGGATTAATCAGCCCCAGCATTTT. Translating it yields CASSSPGINQPQHF.

The chain combines TRBV7-2 with TRBJ2-2; no firm D call. The CDR3 has 11 amino acids. Per germline, CDR1 SGHTA and CDR2 FQGNSA. V lost 5 bases, J lost 9 bases, and 7 bases lay in between. CDR3: CASSPRWELFF. Written as DNA, the CDR3 is TGTGCCAGCAGCCCCAGGTGGGAGCTGTTTTTT.

This sequence joins TRBV6-5 and TRBJ1-5, with D possibly matching TRBD1 (5 bases). The CDR3 is 15 residues long. Germline V lookup: CDR1 MNHEY, CDR2 SVGAGI. The V end was cut by 0 bases, the J end by 5 bases, with 11 bases between. The CDR3 spells CASSYSSLRDQPQHF. The DNA of the CDR3 is TGTGCCAGCAGTTACTCGTCCCTCAGGGATCAGCCCCAGCATTTT.